What follows are 30 T cell receptor beta chains derived from one specimen sequenced in a study of low-dose radiotherapy and immunotherapy resistance in tumors. TRAV- and TRBV-specific primers, spanning alpha and beta chains, primed first-strand cDNA. For amplifying TCRs, the PCR ran for about 20 cycles with Phusion, which was used together with a constant-region primer and the adapter on the V primers. TCRdb ran MiXCR on the reads and lists one entry per CDR3 protein. The sample has some 57,000 distinct CDR3 sequences, roughly 23% seen once. Described time point: after trial treatment. Regarding treatment: LDRT plus nivolumab, ipilimumab, low-dose cyclophosphamide and aspirin (RACIN trial). The source material was PBMCs, sampled after low-dose radiotherapy plus immunotherapy. The receptor set was obtained from a male donor with prostate cancer.

This clonotype was seen ten or more times. The rearrangement uses TRBV28 and TRBJ1-4; 7 bases match TRBD1. Germline V gene data show CDR1 as MDHEN and CDR2 as SYDVKM. The CDR3 has 14 amino acids. The trim removed 6 bases at V and 6 bases at J, leaving 7 bases unmatched. CDR3 coding DNA: TGTGCCAGCAGGCGATCAGGGGGTGATGAAAAACTGTTTTTT. Translating gives CASRRSGGDEKLFF.

Comment on this clonotype: With a far larger clone one base away, a read error is the likely cause. This chain links TRBV29-1 with TRBJ2-4, with D possibly matching TRBD2 (5 bases). Trimming cost V 6 bases and J 13 bases, with 31 bases left between them. The germline V gene encodes CDR1 SQVTM and CDR2 ANQGSEA. The CDR3 contains 16 residues. CDR3 region: CSVIKGEGRSYNEQYF. CDR3 sequence (DNA): TGCAGCGTCATCAAGGGTGAGGGTCGCTCCTACAATGAGCAGTACTTC.

This clonotype was recorded many times. V is TRBV29-1 and J is TRBJ2-3, with D perhaps matching TRBD2 (7 bases). The CDR3 extends over 16 amino acids. Trimming shortened V by 3 bases and J by 4 bases, and 20 bases separated the two germline ends. CDR1 and CDR2 from the germline V gene are SQVTM and ANQGSEA. CDR3 region: CSVEARRRGASDTQYF. CDR3 coding DNA: TGCAGCGTTGAGGCCCGGCGCCGGGGGGCGTCAGATACGCAGTATTTT.

Many counts were recorded for this clonotype. V gene TRBV21-1 combines with J gene TRBJ2-1; TRBD1, as called in the table, went unchecked against the DNA. TRBV21-1 is recorded as a pseudogene. The CDR3 length is 15 residues. CDR3: CASTQGQGTYNEQFF. The CDR3 DNA sequence: TGTGCCAGCACACAGGGACAGGGTACATACAATGAGCAGTTCTTC.

This clonotype was detected only a few times. This likely reflects a read error, since a far larger clone is one base away. This rearrangement joins TRBV26 to TRBJ2-3; the D call of TRBD2 is as the table states it, not checked on the DNA. TRBV26 is an annotated pseudogene. The CDR3 extends over 14 amino acids. The DNA of the CDR3 is TGTGTCAGTCAGCCGAGCGGCTACACAGATACGCAGTATTTT. It encodes CVSQPSGYTDTQYF.

This clonotype was detected once. V gene TRBV5-5 combines with J gene TRBJ2-1; D is perhaps TRBD1 or TRBD2 (6 bases each). CDR1 SGHKS and CDR2 YYEKEE come from the germline V gene (reference sequence). The V end was cut by 0 bases, the J end by 2 bases, with 9 bases between. The CDR3 is made up of 15 amino acids. CDR3: CASSLAGATYNEQFF. The CDR3 DNA sequence: TGTGCCAGCAGCTTGGCGGGGGCCACCTACAATGAGCAGTTCTTC.

Of note for this clonotype: With a far larger clone one base away, a read error is the likely cause. The chain joins TRBV11-2 to TRBJ1-2; TRBD1 is a possible D gene (5 bases). Trimming removed 5 bases at V and 8 bases at J, with 15 bases between. The CDR3 totals 13 residues. Germline V gene sequence: CDR1 SGHAT, CDR2 FQNNGV. CDR3 coding DNA: TGTGCCAGCAGCGCGACCGGGGGGACGGGCTACACCTTC. Translation gives CASSATGGTGYTF.

This clonotype was observed many times. The chain employs TRBV20-1 and TRBJ2-3; 12 bases match TRBD2. CDR3 length: 16 residues. Germline V CDR1 and CDR2: DFQATT, SNEGSKA (reference sequence). J lost 4 bases, V lost 3 bases, and 8 bases had no gene match. The CDR3 sequence is CSARSSSGRVSDTQYF. CDR3 coding DNA: TGCAGTGCTAGGTCCTCTAGCGGGAGGGTGTCAGATACGCAGTATTTT.

The genes are TRBV5-6 and TRBJ2-6, with unresolved D. Trimming left V 0 bases short and J 0 bases short, with 4 bases between. In germline, CDR1 is SGHDT, CDR2 YYEEEE. The CDR3 runs to 15 residues. As DNA, the CDR3 is TGTGCCAGCAGCTTGGATTACTCTGGGGCCAACGTCCTGACTTTC. Translated: CASSLDYSGANVLTF. The whole variable domain, filled in from reference TRBV5-6 and TRBJ2-6, reads DAGVTQSPTHLIKTRGQQVTLRCSPKSGHDTVSWYQQALGQGPQFIFQYYEEEERQRGNFPDRFSGHQFPNYSSELNVNALLLGDSALYLCASSLDYSGANVLTFGAGSRLTVL.

In this sample, this clonotype turned up many times. V and J are TRBV4-2 and TRBJ1-3; weak D call: TRBD1 (6 bases). The CDR3 totals 18 residues. Deletions cut 0 bases from V and 0 bases from J, with 15 bases between. From germline, CDR1 is LGHNA and CDR2 YNFKEQ. Here the CDR3 DNA reads TGTGCCAGCAGCCAAGACGGGGGCAGGGCTCTCTCTGGAAACACCATATATTTT. Its protein is CASSQDGGRALSGNTIYF.

This clonotype was seen ten or more times. This chain connects TRBV12-3 or TRBV12-4 to TRBJ1-5; D is undetermined. V was clipped by 9 bases and J by 9 bases, with 9 bases between them. This CDR3 is built from 10 residues. CDR3 in DNA: TGTGCCAGGCTTGGTCCGCCCCAGCATTTT. Amino acids: CARLGPPQHF.

This clonotype was counted many times. The rearrangement uses TRBV20-1 and TRBJ2-1; no clear D gene. CDR3 size: 12 residues. Germline V gives CDR1 DFQATT, CDR2 SNEGSKA (reference sequence). V was clipped by 6 bases and J by 4 bases, with 10 bases between them. CDR3 nucleotide sequence: TGCAGTGCCGGCCCCGTGTACAATGAGCAGTTCTTC. It encodes CSAGPVYNEQFF.

At least ten counts were recorded for this clonotype. The J gene is TRBJ1-4, the V gene TRBV5-1; 9 bases are a match to TRBD1. In germline, CDR1 is SGHRS, CDR2 YFSETQ. V trimming: 4 bases; J trimming: 10 bases; junction bases outside the gene matches: 11. CDR3 length: 15 residues. The CDR3 nucleotides read TGCGCCAGCAGCGACCACCCGGGACAGGGTGTAAAACTGTTTTTT. Its protein product is CASSDHPGQGVKLFF. Supplemented by reference TRBV5-1 and TRBJ1-4, the full variable domain reads KAGVTQTPRYLIKTRGQQVTLSCSPISGHRSVSWYQQTPGQGLQFLFEYFSETQRNKGNFPGRFSGRQFSNSRSEMNVSTLELGDSALYLCASSDHPGQGVKLFFGSGTQLSVL.

In this sample, this clonotype turned up many times. The rearrangement joins TRBV7-2 to TRBJ1-3; D remains ambiguous. This CDR3 spans 15 amino acids. Trimming removed 5 bases from V and 1 base from J, with 12 bases in between. Germline lookup yields CDR1 SGHTA and CDR2 FQGNSA. The CDR3 DNA is TGTGCCAGCAGCCAAGTTGGTTTTTCTGGAAACACCATATATTTT. This encodes CASSQVGFSGNTIYF.

This clonotype showed up many times. V usage is TRBV3-1 and J usage is TRBJ1-1; 9 positions agree with TRBD1. With 4 bases clipped from V and 10 bases from J, the junction kept 4 bases outside the gene matches. The CDR3 loop spans 12 amino acids. Germline V gene sequence: CDR1 LGHDT, CDR2 YNNKEL (reference sequence). CDR3 nucleotide sequence: TGTGCCAGCAGCCGGGGGACAGGGATAGCTTTCTTT. Protein product: CASSRGTGIAFF.

There are many counts of this clonotype. The genes are TRBV7-2 and TRBJ2-7; D could derive from TRBD1 or TRBD2 (5 bases each). Germline CDR1 SGHTA, CDR2 FQGNSA. This CDR3 has 15 amino acids. The V end was cut by 5 bases, the J end by 6 bases, with 20 bases between. CDR3 loop: CASSPRRDRGSEQYF. CDR3 DNA: TGTGCCAGCAGCCCCCGCCGGGACCGCGGTTCCGAGCAGTACTTC.

There are many counts of this clonotype. The chain recombines TRBV13 with TRBJ2-2; TRBD1 matches at 9 bases. Looked up from germline, CDR1 is PRHDT and CDR2 is FYEKMQ (reference sequence). The CDR3 runs 15 residues. Unmatched junction bases numbered 6, after V lost 3 bases and J lost 7 bases. The CDR3 is CASSFYRGRFGELFF. DNA of the CDR3: TGTGCCAGCAGCTTCTACAGGGGGCGATTCGGGGAGCTGTTTTTT.

The rearrangement uses TRBV6-5 and TRBJ1-5; 8 positions match TRBD1. V trimming: 5 bases; J trimming: 5 bases; junction bases outside the gene matches: 5. Germline assignment: CDR1 MNHEY and CDR2 SVGAGI. There are 14 residues in the CDR3. CDR3 loop: CASSRGQGYQPQHF. The CDR3, as DNA: TGTGCCAGCAGTCGAGGACAGGGTTATCAGCCCCAGCATTTT.

This clonotype has a count of ten or more. The rearrangement joins TRBV9 to TRBJ1-5; weak D call: TRBD1 (6 bases). The CDR3 contains 15 residues. Germline V gene lookup returns CDR1 SGDLS and CDR2 YYNGEE. V was shortened by 3 bases and J by 0 bases, with 10 bases between the two germline ends. CDR3 in amino acids: CASSGRGNSNQPQHF. Written as DNA, the CDR3 is TGTGCCAGCAGCGGGAGGGGGAATAGCAATCAGCCCCAGCATTTT.

Here the CDR3 DNA reads TGTGCCAGCAGCTTGGTCCCAGCTGGCAGCTCCTACAATGAGCAGTTCTTC. Protein sequence: CASSLVPAGSSYNEQFF. The chain combines TRBV5-4 with TRBJ2-1, with unresolved D. CDR3 length: 17 residues. The V and J ends lost 0 bases and 0 bases respectively, with 13 bases between them. Germline V gene data show CDR1 as SGHNT and CDR2 as YYREEE (reference sequence).

This clonotype has a count of ten or more. The chain uses TRBV11-2 and TRBJ2-1; 7 nucleotides agree with TRBD2. V lost 4 bases and J lost 7; bases outside the gene matches: 16. CDR3 length equals 17 residues. Germline CDR1 SGHAT, CDR2 FQNNGV. CDR3 DNA: TGTGCCAGCAGCTCCCGCCCGGGGGGTCAGACGCGGAATGAGCAGTTCTTC. It translates to CASSSRPGGQTRNEQFF.

At least ten counts were recorded for this clonotype. This rearrangement joins TRBV5-1 to TRBJ2-1; the match to TRBD2 covers 14 bases. The CDR3 totals 15 residues. After removal of 5 bases from V and 9 bases from J, the junction contained 7 bases not matched to a gene. The germline V gene has CDR1 SGHRS and CDR2 YFSETQ. CDR3 in amino acids: CASSTGTSGRGEQFF. CDR3 nucleotides: TGCGCCAGCAGTACCGGGACTAGCGGGAGAGGTGAGCAGTTCTTC.

In this sample, this clonotype turned up many times. This chain joins TRBV6-5 and TRBJ2-7, with TRBD1 identical over 7 bases. J was trimmed by 3 bases and V by 5 bases; bases with no gene match: 4. The CDR3 consists of 13 residues. Germline-derived CDR1 and CDR2 are MNHEY and SVGAGI. This CDR3 is CASSNHRGYEQYF. The CDR3 DNA sequence: TGTGCCAGCAGTAATCACAGGGGCTACGAGCAGTACTTC.

This clonotype was detected ten times or more. For the CDR3, the DNA is TGTGCCAGCAGCTTAGTACTACGGGGGGGGCCGCGGGACGAGCAGTACTTC. As protein: CASSLVLRGGPRDEQYF. The chain links TRBV7-2 to TRBJ2-7, with 8 bases lining up with TRBD2. J gave up 5 bases and V 1 base, and 13 bases lay outside the gene matches. CDR3 length equals 17 residues. Germline CDR1 reads SGHTA; CDR2 reads FQGNSA.

This clonotype has ten or more counts. The chain uses TRBV19 and TRBJ1-5; 7 nucleotides agree with TRBD1. The CDR3 runs 15 residues. V lost 9 bases to trimming and J lost 2 bases; unmatched junction nucleotides: 10. Germline V gives CDR1 LNHDA, CDR2 SQIVND (reference sequence). The CDR3 is CASWTPGTGNQPQHF. The CDR3 DNA reads TGTGCCAGCTGGACCCCCGGGACAGGCAATCAGCCCCAGCATTTT.

The table lists this clonotype with many counts. The genes are TRBV2 and TRBJ1-1; D remains unclear. There are 14 residues in the CDR3. Germline V lookup: CDR1 SNHLY, CDR2 FYNNEI. With 4 bases removed from V and 1 base from J, the gap between germline ends came to 10 bases. The CDR3 loop reads CASSGVSKNTEAFF. CDR3 DNA sequence: TGTGCCAGCAGTGGGGTCAGTAAGAACACTGAAGCTTTCTTT.

This clonotype was seen only a few times. The chain links TRBV27 to TRBJ2-7; perhaps TRBD1 as D (5 bases). CDR1 is MNHEY and CDR2 is SMNVEV in the germline V gene (reference sequence). V was trimmed by 0 bases and J by 0 bases, leaving 18 bases between them. This CDR3 has 18 residues. The CDR3 spells CASSLSSSRDTSSYEQYF. CDR3 nucleotide sequence: TGTGCCAGCAGTTTATCGTCGTCCAGGGATACAAGCTCCTACGAGCAGTACTTC.

This clonotype was found many times. The chain combines TRBV2 with TRBJ1-6; D is uncertain. The CDR3 is 15 residues long. The V end was cut by 6 bases, the J end by 6 bases, with 15 bases between. Germline CDR1 and CDR2: SNHLY and FYNNEI. For the CDR3, the DNA is TGTGCCAGCAGGTCCCGGGCGGGCCGTAATTCACCCCTCCACTTT. Its translation: CASRSRAGRNSPLHF.

This clonotype has at least ten counts. The V and J genes are TRBV3-1 and TRBJ1-4, with 10 bases fitting TRBD1. Per germline, CDR1 LGHDT and CDR2 YNNKEL (reference sequence). The trim removed 8 bases at V and 6 bases at J, leaving 6 bases unmatched. The CDR3 has 14 residues. CDR3 in DNA: TGTGCCAGCCAGACCGGGACAGGGGATGAAAAACTGTTTTTT. It yields the protein CASQTGTGDEKLFF.

This clonotype was picked up many times. The chain employs TRBV29-1 and TRBJ1-3; D unresolved. V gave up 3 bases and J gave up 0 bases, with 6 bases separating them. In germline, CDR1 is SQVTM, CDR2 ANQGSEA. CDR3 length: 13 residues. CDR3 DNA sequence: TGCAGCGTTGACAGCTCCTCTGGAAACACCATATATTTT. The encoded protein is CSVDSSSGNTIYF.